This T cell receptor beta chain was identified during a study of blood T cell repertoires in COVID-19 (TCRdb year 2020). Study-level background: The collaborator samples originated in the United States, Italy and Spain and spanned the acute and convalescent phases of COVID-19. The material from the prospective study consisted of cDNA or gDNA derived from T cells, B-cell-depleted T cells, or PBMCs. Subjects who had been exposed to COVID-19, were actively infected with it, or had recovered from it provided the deeply sampled blood TCRbeta repertoires that made up the dataset. The repertoires were released in a freely available public database intended as a resource for research on the immune response to SARS-CoV-2. The samples were drawn from two sources: the first 160 participants of the ongoing ImmuneRACE study, and 1,000 to 1,500 subjects contributed by 6 global collaborators. A de-identified subject ID, COVID-19 status, age in years and sex were almost always included in the sample metadata. Where available, HLA class I and class II types were obtained from metadata supplied by the sample provider rather than from assay-based typing. What the work shows at the level of the full study, not this receptor alone: The amount of clinical and demographic metadata varied by source and participant and was provided uncurated.

In regard to this clone: This clone's antigen is unknown. It has no much larger one-base neighbor in the sample; base qualities were not kept.

In Seattle, one collaborating source enrolled patients while the infection was active and tracked those patients longitudinally over the course of disease. The collaborating institutions used their own protocols to collect whole blood in K2EDTA tubes. Collaborator samples were shipped for TCRbeta analysis as frozen whole blood, isolated PBMCs, or DNA extracted from either sample type. CDR1 MGHRA and CDR2 YSYEKL were looked up in the germline V gene. The CDR3 starts with the cysteine, ends with the phenylalanine, and has 14 residues. Just CDR3 DNA is preserved here, 42 bases in frame from base 1. Trimmed from V: 8 bases; trimmed from J: 5 bases; junction bases lacking a gene match: 12. TCRbeta CDR3 regions were amplified from genomic DNA by means of the immunoSEQ Assay, a bias-controlled multiplex PCR. The authors' pipeline ran thus. The number of nucleated cells in each sample was estimated from the amplification of reference gene primers within the assay. To quantify the absolute abundance of each unique TCRbeta CDR3 rearrangement, sequence reads were collapsed and filtered. For each sample, productive Simpson clonality was calculated as the square root of Simpson's diversity index over productive rearrangements. TCRdb holds this immuneACCESS table with in-frame rearrangements only. Some clones are missing; in checked studies, unresolved V genes explain under half, and the rest has no known cause. V, J and clone size are taken as reported in that table, and D and trimming were inferred from the DNA itself. Recorded for this sample are tens of thousands of clones; roughly 77% of them occurred a single time. The top ten clones comprise roughly 29% of the sample.

This clonotype originated in a man aged 60-69 years with COVID-19, enrolled during active disease. What was sequenced was peripheral blood. The V and J segments used are TRBV4-1 and TRBJ2-7; 7 nucleotides in the junction match TRBD1. The base sequence is TGCGCCAGCTCTCTGAGGGGGCCAACCGACGAGCAGTACTTC. This gives the protein CASSLRGPTDEQYF.